The 20 T cell receptor beta chains below were found in one sample sequenced in a study of blood T cell repertoires in COVID-19. Assay: immunoSEQ multiplex PCR; the TCRdb copy retains only in-frame clones and omits some. The sample has tens of thousands of clones; about 70% are singletons. The sequenced sample was peripheral blood. The origin of the receptors is a woman between 65 and 79 years old with acute or convalescent COVID-19.

J is TRBJ1-3 and V is TRBV12-3 or TRBV12-4; a possible D gene is TRBD1 (5 bases). The length of the CDR3 is 12 residues. The V and J ends lost 8 bases and 4 bases respectively, with 9 bases between them. The CDR3 DNA reads as TGTGCCAGCGAGACAGACGGAAACACCATATATTTT. Translated: CASETDGNTIYF.

The table lists this clone with a few counts. The chain couples TRBV15 to TRBJ2-1; D is possibly TRBD2 (7 bases). This CDR3 region has 14 residues. Germline CDR1 is LNHNV and CDR2 is YYDKDF (reference sequence). Trimming pared 0 bases from V and 10 bases from J, leaving 13 bases between. The CDR3 is CATSRDSGGLEQFF. For the CDR3, the DNA is TGTGCCACCAGCAGAGATTCCGGGGGGCTCGAGCAGTTCTTC.

This sequence joins TRBV7-2 and TRBJ2-2; D is undetermined. This CDR3 has 13 amino acids. V was shortened by 3 bases and J by 6 bases, with 8 bases between the two germline ends. Germline loops: CDR1 SGHTA, CDR2 FQGNSA. This CDR3 reads CASSFHGSGELFF. As DNA, the CDR3 is TGTGCCAGCAGCTTTCACGGGTCCGGGGAGCTGTTTTTT.

This clone came up a few times. This CDR3 reads CASSGPGTSGSYEQFF. The CDR3 DNA sequence: TGTGCCAGCTCAGGACCCGGGACTAGCGGGAGTTATGAGCAGTTCTTC. The J gene is TRBJ2-1, the V gene TRBV18; 14 positions agree with TRBD2. Looked up from germline, CDR1 is KGHSH and CDR2 is LQKENI. CDR3 length equals 16 residues. V shed 5 bases, J shed 8 bases, and the junction held 8 bases outside the gene matches. Full variable domain (remainder filled in from reference TRBV18 and TRBJ2-1): NAGVMQNPRHLVRRRGQEARLRCSPMKGHSHVYWYRQLPEEGLKFMVYLQKENIIDESGMPKERFSAEFPKEGPSILRIQQVVRGDSAAYFCASSGPGTSGSYEQFFGPGTRLTVL.

The V and J genes are TRBV7-9 and TRBJ2-3; the match to TRBD2 covers 9 bases. Germline loops: CDR1 SEHNR, CDR2 FQNEAQ (reference sequence). V was clipped by 6 bases and J by 4 bases; unmatched bases: 20. This CDR3 is 19 amino acids long. Written as DNA, the CDR3 is TGTGCCAGCAGTTCCCGAATAGCGGGGGCACATAGGAACTCAGATACGCAGTATTTT. As protein: CASSSRIAGAHRNSDTQYF.

This clone was counted between two and nine times. This sample also contains other DNA sequences that code for the same CDR3. The chain couples TRBV3-1 (or the pseudogene TRBV3-2) to TRBJ1-2; D is unclear. V shed 0 bases and J shed 2 bases, with 7 bases lying between them. Germline lookup yields CDR1 LGHDT and CDR2 YNNKEL (reference sequence). This CDR3 is 14 amino acids long. The CDR3 sequence: CASSQDRANYGYTF. The CDR3 DNA follows: TGTGCCAGCAGCCAAGATCGCGCAAACTATGGCTACACCTTC.

V and J are TRBV19 and TRBJ2-3; TRBD2 is a possible D gene (5 bases). Germline V lookup: CDR1 LNHDA, CDR2 SQIVND (reference sequence). V lost 4 bases to trimming and J lost 3 bases, with 8 bases between them. The CDR3 has 13 residues. CDR3 DNA sequence: TGTGCCAGTAGTAGAAAGCGGACAGATACGCAGTATTTT. Protein sequence: CASSRKRTDTQYF.

The table lists this clone with a few counts. The chain couples TRBV15 to TRBJ1-1; 7 nucleotides match TRBD1. This CDR3 contains 14 residues. Germline lookup yields CDR1 LNHNV and CDR2 YYDKDF (reference sequence). Trimming removed 9 bases from V and 1 base from J; junction bases left unmatched: 8. The CDR3 DNA reads as TGTGCCACGACACTGGGACAGACGAACACTGAAGCTTTCTTT. Its protein is CATTLGQTNTEAFF. Full variable domain (rest looked up from reference TRBV15 and TRBJ1-1): DAMVIQNPRYQVTQFGKPVTLSCSQTLNHNVMYWYQQKSSQAPKLLFHYYDKDFNNEADTPDNFQSRRPNTSFCFLDIRSPGLGDTAMYLCATTLGQTNTEAFFGQGTRLTVV.

The chain employs TRBV3-1 (or the pseudogene TRBV3-2) and TRBJ2-1; 14 bases match TRBD2. The trim removed 0 bases at V and 0 bases at J, leaving 7 bases unmatched. CDR3 length: 20 amino acids. From germline, CDR1 is LGHDT and CDR2 YNNKEL (reference sequence). CDR3: CASSQEAWTSGGISYNEQFF. In nucleotides, the CDR3 is TGTGCCAGCAGCCAAGAAGCATGGACTAGCGGGGGGATCTCCTACAATGAGCAGTTCTTC.

This rearrangement joins TRBV5-1 to TRBJ1-1; D gene uncertain. The CDR3 has 13 residues. CDR1 SGHRS and CDR2 YFSETQ come from the germline V gene. Between the trimmed V and J ends, which lost 1 base and 5 bases, there was a span of 9 bases. Written as DNA, the CDR3 is TGCGCCAGCAGCTTGTCGGGTTATACTGAAGCTTTCTTT. Translation: CASSLSGYTEAFF.

V gene TRBV5-1 combines with J gene TRBJ2-1; 9 nucleotides align to TRBD2. In germline, CDR1 is SGHRS, CDR2 YFSETQ. CDR3 size: 14 residues. The V segment lost 5 bases and the J segment 4 bases; nucleotides outside the gene matches: 4. The CDR3 region is CASRRGGQYNEQFF. The DNA of the CDR3 is TGCGCCAGCAGGCGGGGGGGCCAGTACAATGAGCAGTTCTTC.

V and J are TRBV27 and TRBJ2-7; D perhaps matches TRBD1 (5 bases). This CDR3 has 12 amino acids. In germline, CDR1 is MNHEY, CDR2 SMNVEV (reference sequence). The germline V and J ends were trimmed by 6 bases and 0 bases, with 6 bases remaining between them. The CDR3 coding sequence is TGTGCCAGCAGGGACATCTCCTACGAGCAGTACTTC. Protein sequence: CASRDISYEQYF.

This clone has a handful of counts. The chain recombines TRBV28 with TRBJ1-2; TRBD1 is a possible D gene (6 bases). Trimming cost V 5 bases and J 7 bases, with 11 bases left between them. This CDR3 contains 12 residues. Germline CDR1 is MDHEN and CDR2 is SYDVKM. The CDR3 is CASSTQGSGYTF. CDR3 in DNA: TGTGCCAGCAGTACCCAGGGGTCTGGCTACACCTTC.

J is TRBJ1-1 and V is TRBV5-1, with 8 bases fitting TRBD1. Germline V CDR1 and CDR2: SGHRS, YFSETQ. Trimming at V came to 1 base and at J to 5 bases, leaving 1 base not matched to a gene. The CDR3 length is 13 residues. The CDR3 DNA is TGCGCCAGCAGCTTGACAGGGGGTACTGAAGCTTTCTTT. Amino acids: CASSLTGGTEAFF.

The V call is TRBV28, the J call TRBJ2-3; 8 bases match TRBD2. The V segment lost 7 bases and the J segment 0 bases; nucleotides outside the gene matches: 3. The CDR3 extends over 14 amino acids. Germline CDR1 is MDHEN and CDR2 is SYDVKM. In DNA, the CDR3 is TGTGCCAGCATGGCTAGCGGGAGCACAGATACGCAGTATTTT. Amino acid sequence: CASMASGSTDTQYF.

The rearrangement uses TRBV7-2 and TRBJ1-6, with D perhaps matching TRBD1 (6 bases). Germline V gene data show CDR1 as SGHTA and CDR2 as FQGNSA. The V and J ends lost 5 bases and 10 bases respectively, with 18 bases between them. CDR3 length: 15 amino acids. The CDR3 DNA sequence: TGTGCCAGCAGCCTAAGGGCGGGGGCGAGGTCACCCCTCCACTTT. It translates to CASSLRAGARSPLHF.

The genes are TRBV5-1 and TRBJ1-3; 12 nucleotides agree with TRBD1. CDR3 length: 15 residues. Germline assignment: CDR1 SGHRS and CDR2 YFSETQ. With 4 bases clipped from V and 4 bases from J, the junction kept 3 bases outside the gene matches. This CDR3 is CASSRDRGPGNTIYF. Written as DNA, the CDR3 is TGCGCCAGCAGCAGGGACAGGGGGCCGGGAAACACCATATATTTT.

Of note for this clone: At one end the junction does not follow the germline gene, possibly because of a read error. The chain employs TRBV7-7 and TRBJ2-2, with D hard to call. The CDR3 runs 16 residues. The V gene's germline CDR1 is SSHAT and CDR2 FNYEAQ (reference sequence). In nucleotides, the CDR3 is TGTGCTAGCAGCTTAGGCCCACCAGCGAACACCGGGGAGCTGTTTTTT. Translation gives CASSLGPPANTGELFF.

The chain carries TRBV5-3 and TRBJ1-1; D gene ambiguous. TRBV5-3 is recorded as an ORF, its role being uncertain. The CDR3 totals 13 residues. Trimming took off 4 bases at V and 4 bases at J, with 11 bases between the two ends. CDR3 bases: TGTGCCAGAAGCCTGGCCGGTGGCACTGAAGCTTTCTTT. The encoded protein is CARSLAGGTEAFF.

V gene TRBV4-3 combines with J gene TRBJ2-1; a weak D match, TRBD2 (5 bases). V was trimmed by 4 bases and J by 5 bases, leaving 18 bases between them. Germline V gives CDR1 LGHNA, CDR2 YSLEER. There are 16 residues in the CDR3. The CDR3 DNA is TGCGCCAGCAGCCCCAATTTAGGGAGCCTAAACAATGAGCAGTTCTTC. Translation: CASSPNLGSLNNEQFF.